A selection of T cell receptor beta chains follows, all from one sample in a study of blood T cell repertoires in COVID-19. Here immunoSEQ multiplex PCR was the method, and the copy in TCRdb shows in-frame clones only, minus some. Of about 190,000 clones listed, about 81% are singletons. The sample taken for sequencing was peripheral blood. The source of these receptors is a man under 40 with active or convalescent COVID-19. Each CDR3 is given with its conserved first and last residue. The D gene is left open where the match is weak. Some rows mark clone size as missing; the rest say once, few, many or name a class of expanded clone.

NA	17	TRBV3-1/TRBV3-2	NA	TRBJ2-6	TGTGCCAGCAGCCCCAAGACAGGCTCCTCTGGGGCCAACGTCCTGACTTTC	CASSPKTGSSGANVLTF
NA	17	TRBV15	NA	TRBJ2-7	TGTGCCACCAGCACCCGAAAGGTAGGCGGGATGGACTACGAGCAGTACTTC	CATSTRKVGGMDYEQYF
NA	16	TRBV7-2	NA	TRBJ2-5	TGTGCCAGCAGCCCCGGGGTAGCTGGCCCCCAAGAGACCCAGTACTTC	CASSPGVAGPQETQYF
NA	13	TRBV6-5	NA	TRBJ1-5	TGTGCCAGCAGTTACAATCTAAATCAGCCCCAGCATTTT	CASSYNLNQPQHF
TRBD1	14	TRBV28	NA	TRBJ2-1	TGTGCCACCGCGTCAGGGGGCTTCAACAATGAGCAGTTCTTC	CATASGGFNNEQFF
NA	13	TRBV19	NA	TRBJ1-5	TGTGCCAGTACCCCGGCGCGGGGACAGCCCCAGCATTTT	CASTPARGQPQHF
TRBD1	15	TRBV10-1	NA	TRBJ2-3	TGCGCCAGCAGTGAGTCTACAGGGGGCCGGAATACGCAGTATTTT	CASSESTGGRNTQYF
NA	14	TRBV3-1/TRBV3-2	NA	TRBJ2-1	TGTGCCAGCAGCCAAGATCAAAAGGGGGGACAGAAGTTCTTC	CASSQDQKGGQKFF
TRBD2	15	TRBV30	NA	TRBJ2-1	TGTGCCTGGAGTACCGGCGGGAGCTCCTACAATGAGCAGTTCTTC	CAWSTGGSSYNEQFF
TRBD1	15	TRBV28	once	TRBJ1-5	TGTGCCAGCAGTTTAGGGGGGACAGGGAGGCAGCCCCAGCATTTT	CASSLGGTGRQPQHF
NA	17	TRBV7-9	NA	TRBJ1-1	TGTGCCAGCAGCTTAATTATAGAGAGACGGGGGAACACTGAAGCTTTCTTT	CASSLIIERRGNTEAFF
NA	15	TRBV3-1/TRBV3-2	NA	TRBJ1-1	TGTGCCAGCAGCCAAGCGCAGGGAATGAACACTGAAGCTTTCTTT	CASSQAQGMNTEAFF
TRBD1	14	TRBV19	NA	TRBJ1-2	TGTGCCAGTAGTACCACCGGGACAGGGTATGGCTACACCTTC	CASSTTGTGYGYTF
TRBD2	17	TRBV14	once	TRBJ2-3	TGTGCCAGCAGCCAAGCGGCCCCGGGACTAGCGGGAGTCTCGCAGTATTTT	CASSQAAPGLAGVSQYF
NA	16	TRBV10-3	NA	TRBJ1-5	TGTGCCATCAGTGATCAGGCAAAACTTGGTAATCAGCCCCAGCATTTT	CAISDQAKLGNQPQHF
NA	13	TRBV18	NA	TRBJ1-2	TGTGCCAGCTCACCAGAGGTATATGGTGGCTACACCTTC	CASSPEVYGGYTF
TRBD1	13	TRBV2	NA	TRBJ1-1	TGTGCCAGCGGGGGGACAGGGGGCACTGAAGCTTTCTTT	CASGGTGGTEAFF
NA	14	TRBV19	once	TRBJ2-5	TGTGCCAGTAGTATAGAGGAGGGTCGAGAGACCCAGTACTTC	CASSIEEGRETQYF
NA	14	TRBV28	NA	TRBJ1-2	TGTGCCAGCAGTTTATATCCGTCGGTTAATGGCTACACCTTC	CASSLYPSVNGYTF
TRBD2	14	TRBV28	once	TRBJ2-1	TGTGCCAGCATCACTAGCGGGGGGGTAGATGAGCAGTTCTTC	CASITSGGVDEQFF
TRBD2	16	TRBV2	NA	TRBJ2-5	TGTGCCAGCAGTGTTTCTAGCGGGGGGGCAAAAGAGACCCAGTACTTC	CASSVSSGGAKETQYF
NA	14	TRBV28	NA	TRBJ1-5	TGTGCCAGCAGTTTATGGCAGGGGAATCAGCCCCAGCATTTT	CASSLWQGNQPQHF
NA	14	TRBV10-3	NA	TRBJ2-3	TGTGCCATCAGTAGACAGGCCCTCACAGATACGCAGTATTTT	CAISRQALTDTQYF
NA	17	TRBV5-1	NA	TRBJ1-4	TGCGCCAGCAGCTTGGTCTTCGGCAGGGCAACTAATGAAAAACTGTTTTTT	CASSLVFGRATNEKLFF
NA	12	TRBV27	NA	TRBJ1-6	TGTGCCAGCAGTTTCCTGCGATCACCCCTCCACTTT	CASSFLRSPLHF
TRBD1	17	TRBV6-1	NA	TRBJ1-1	TGTGCCAGCAGTGCCCTATGGGACAGCTATATGAACACTGAAGCTTTCTTT	CASSALWDSYMNTEAFF
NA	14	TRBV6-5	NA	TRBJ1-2	TGTGCCAGCAGTTACTCAAGGGGTCTCTATGGCTACACCTTC	CASSYSRGLYGYTF
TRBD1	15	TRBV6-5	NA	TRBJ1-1	TGTGCCAGCAGATGGAGGACAGGGCCGGGCACTGAAGCTTTCTTT	CASRWRTGPGTEAFF
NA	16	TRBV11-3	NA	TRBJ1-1	TGTGCCAGCAGCGCCCCCGGAACAGTGGGGAACACTGAAGCTTTCTTT	CASSAPGTVGNTEAFF
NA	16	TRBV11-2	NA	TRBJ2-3	TGTGCCAGCAGCTTATTAGGGTTGGGAGGCACAGATACGCAGTATTTT	CASSLLGLGGTDTQYF
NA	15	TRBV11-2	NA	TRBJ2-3	TGTGCCAGCAGCTTAACTCCCGGGTACACAGATACGCAGTATTTT	CASSLTPGYTDTQYF
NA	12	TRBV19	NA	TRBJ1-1	TGTGCCAGTAGCCCGGACCAGGGGAAAGCTTTCTTT	CASSPDQGKAFF
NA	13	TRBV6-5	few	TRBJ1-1	TGTGCCAGCAGCCTTAGACACCTGACTGAAGCTTTCTTT	CASSLRHLTEAFF
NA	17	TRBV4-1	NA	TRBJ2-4	TGCGCCAGCAGCCAAGATCGCGGGGCGATGTCCAAAAACATTCAGTACTTC	CASSQDRGAMSKNIQYF
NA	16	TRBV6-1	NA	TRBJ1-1	TGTGCCAGCAGTGAAACCGTGGTCACAAGATTCCTTGAAGCTTTCTTT	CASSETVVTRFLEAFF
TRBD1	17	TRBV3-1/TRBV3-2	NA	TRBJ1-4	TGTGCCAGCAGCCAGGGGACAGTTGGACTAACTAATGAAAAACTGTTTTTT	CASSQGTVGLTNEKLFF
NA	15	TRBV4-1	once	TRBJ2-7	TGCGCCAGCAGCCAAGGAAGAGGAAGCTCCTACGAGCAGTACTTC	CASSQGRGSSYEQYF
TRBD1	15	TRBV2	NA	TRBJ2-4	TGTGCCAGCAGTGCCTCCGACAGGGATAAAAACATTCAGTACTTC	CASSASDRDKNIQYF
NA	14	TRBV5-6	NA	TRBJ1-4	TGTGCCAGCAGCTTGGGACAGGCCCGGTTGAAACTGTTTTTT	CASSLGQARLKLFF
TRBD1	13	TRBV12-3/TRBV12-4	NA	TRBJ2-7	TGTGCCAGCAGTTTGGGACAGAGCTACGAGCAGTACTTC	CASSLGQSYEQYF
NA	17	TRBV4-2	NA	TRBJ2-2	TGTGCCAGCAGCCAGGTCTTTTCGGGGGGCCCCACCGGGGAGCTGTTTTTT	CASSQVFSGGPTGELFF
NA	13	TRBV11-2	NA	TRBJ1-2	TGTGCCAGCAGCTTAAACAGGGCCGGCGGCTACACCTTC	CASSLNRAGGYTF
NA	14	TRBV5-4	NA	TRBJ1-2	TGTGCCAGCAGCTTGGAGGGGGATAACTATGGCTACACCTTC	CASSLEGDNYGYTF
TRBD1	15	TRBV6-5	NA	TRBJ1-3	TGTGCCAGCAGGCTACAGGGGGCGCCTGGAAACACCATATATTTT	CASRLQGAPGNTIYF
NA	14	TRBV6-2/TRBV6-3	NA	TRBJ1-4	TGTGCCAGCAGTCCGACTACAACTAATGAAAAACTGTTTTTT	CASSPTTTNEKLFF
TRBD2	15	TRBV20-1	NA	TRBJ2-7	TGCAGTGCTAGTGGTTCGGGAGGGTCATCCTACGAGCAGTACTTC	CSASGSGGSSYEQYF
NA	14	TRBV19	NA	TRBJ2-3	TGTGCCAGTAGGGGGACATGGGGTGCAGATACGCAGTATTTT	CASRGTWGADTQYF
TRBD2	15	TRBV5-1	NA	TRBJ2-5	TGCGCCAGCAGCCCGGGACTAGCGGGAGAAGAGACCCAGTACTTC	CASSPGLAGEETQYF
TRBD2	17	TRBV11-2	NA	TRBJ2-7	TGTGCCAGCAGCTTAGGGGTTGAAGCTAGCGGGATTTACGAGCAGTACTTC	CASSLGVEASGIYEQYF
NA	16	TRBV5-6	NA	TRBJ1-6	TGTGCCAGCAGCCAGACAGGTAGCTCCTATAATTCACCCCTCCACTTT	CASSQTGSSYNSPLHF
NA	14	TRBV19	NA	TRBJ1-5	TGTGCCAGTAGTCGGGAGGTATCGGATCAGCCCCAGCATTTT	CASSREVSDQPQHF
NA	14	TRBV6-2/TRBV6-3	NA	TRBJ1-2	TGTGCCAGCAGTCGCGACGGGGTCCGCGATGGCTACACCTTC	CASSRDGVRDGYTF
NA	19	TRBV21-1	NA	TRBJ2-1	TGTGCCAGCAGCAAACCCCCTGGGACTAGCGAGAGCTCCTACAATGAGCAGTTCTTC	CASSKPPGTSESSYNEQFF
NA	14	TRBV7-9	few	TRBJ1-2	TGTGCCAGCAGCTTAGAAGTGGGCGACTATGGCTACACCTTC	CASSLEVGDYGYTF